The clone carrying this T cell receptor (beta chain) was seen repeatedly, ten times or more. Germline CDR1 and CDR2: SQVTM and ANQGSEA. V was trimmed by 2 bases and J by 2 bases, leaving 13 bases between them. This CDR3 comprises 14 residues. The data were obtained in a study of early T cells in non-severe SARS-CoV-2 infection. TCRdb re-called the 5' RACE reads with MiXCR, one entry per CDR3 protein. The sample lists roughly 30,000 distinct CDR3 sequences; approximately 6% were seen once. The sequencing sample was made of whole blood. This receptor was taken from an adult who was a healthcare worker with PCR-confirmed SARS-CoV-2 infection or an uninfected control (not recorded which). This chain uses TRBV29-1 with TRBJ2-7; D is ambiguous. The CDR3 nucleotides read TGCAGCGTTGAATCCGAGGACCCACCCTACGAGCAGTACTTC. Its protein is CSVESEDPPYEQYF.